Described below is a single TCR beta chain sequence and its context. Its matching antigen is unknown. PCR was performed using 60 Vbeta and 13 Jbeta primers. TCRdb's copy holds only in-frame clones and misses some; the assay was immunoSEQ multiplex PCR. Of more than 110,000 clones listed, 80% are singletons. The sample comes from a study of cytomegalovirus exposure and HLA in healthy donors. Regarding the study as a whole: Confirmation was obtained in vitro that a few CMV-associated chains are specific for CMV antigens.

The clonotype originates from a male donor in good health and CMV-seronegative. Sequencing was done on a sample of PBMCs.

CDR3 DNA sequence: TGTGCCAGCAGCTTAAGCCGATTCGCCGAGCAGTACTTC. Translation: CASSLSRFAEQYF. V usage is TRBV7-3 and J usage is TRBJ2-5; D uncertain. The J call may be faulty, since TRBJ2-7 better matches the DNA end. Germline V gene data show CDR1 as SGHTA and CDR2 as FQGTGA. The CDR3 totals 13 residues.